One and the same sample provided the 30 T cell receptor beta chains below, sequenced in a study of post-analysis software for immune sequencing data. Antigen specificity for these receptors is unknown. General study findings and limits: Roughly five TRBV segments appeared more often in patients than in controls, and TRBV5-6, TRBV5-1 and TRBV20-1 were among these.

Unique molecular identifiers were present in the TCR beta cDNA libraries. One entry per CDR3 protein results from TCRdb running MiXCR on the PCR reads. The table lists about 540,000 distinct CDR3 sequences, 34% of them singletons, with less than 6% in the top ten. The specimen sequenced was blood. The receptor source for this set is a girl aged 2-17 years with multiple sclerosis.

The CDR3 bases are TGTGCCATCAGTGGCCTGGGCGAGCAGTACTTC. Translation: CAISGLGEQYF. The V gene is TRBV10-3, the J gene TRBJ2-7; no clear D gene. Per the germline V gene, CDR1 is ENHRY and CDR2 is SYGVKD. There are 11 residues in the CDR3. V was cut by 4 bases and J by 6 bases, with 7 bases left in between.

This chain uses TRBV10-3 with TRBJ2-7; TRBD1 matches 8 bases. Trimming took 6 bases from V and 2 from J; bases not matched to a gene: 9. The CDR3 sequence is 15 residues long. Germline V CDR1 and CDR2: ENHRY, SYGVKD. The CDR3 region is CAISPRQTGAYEQYF. DNA of the CDR3: TGTGCCATCAGCCCACGACAGACAGGGGCCTACGAGCAGTACTTC.

V usage is TRBV25-1 and J usage is TRBJ1-6; possibly TRBD1 for D (5 bases). The CDR3 loop spans 14 amino acids. Germline CDR1 MGHDK, CDR2 SYGVNS. The ends were cut back, 6 bases at V and 14 bases at J, with 20 bases in the middle. CDR3 DNA: TGTGCCAGCAGCTACGGGACGGACTCCTCAGCCCTCCACTTT. Residues: CASSYGTDSSALHF.

This clonotype has a handful of counts. The rearrangement uses TRBV20-1 and TRBJ1-2; TRBD1 might be the D (6 bases). The CDR3 consists of 11 residues. Per the germline V gene, CDR1 is DFQATT and CDR2 is SNEGSKA (reference sequence). CDR3 sequence reads: CRLGGLAGYTF. CDR3 in DNA: TGCAGATTGGGGGGGCTCGCTGGCTACACCTTC.

J is TRBJ1-2 and V is TRBV27; no firm D call. V gave up 5 bases and J gave up 1 base, with 8 bases separating them. CDR3 length: 13 residues. The germline CDR1 and CDR2 sequences are MNHEY and SMNVEV (reference sequence). The CDR3 sequence: CASSIHSNYGYTF. In nucleotides, the CDR3 is TGTGCCAGCAGTATCCACAGTAACTATGGCTACACCTTC.

The chain uses TRBV29-1 and TRBJ2-5; 8 bases are shared with TRBD1. Germline lookup yields CDR1 SQVTM and CDR2 ANQGSEA. There are 13 residues in the CDR3. The V and J ends lost 5 bases and 4 bases, in that order; junction bases with no gene match: 6. CDR3 residues: CSVFDRGSETQYF. The CDR3 DNA sequence: TGCAGCGTTTTTGACAGGGGCTCAGAGACCCAGTACTTC.

This clonotype has only a few counts. This chain's CDR3 is CASSVEGSEETQYF. The CDR3 coding sequence is TGTGCCAGCAGCGTAGAGGGTAGCGAGGAGACCCAGTACTTC. The J gene is TRBJ2-5, the V gene TRBV9, with D maybe TRBD2 (5 bases). The CDR3 loop spans 14 amino acids. Germline CDR1 and CDR2: SGDLS and YYNGEE. V was cut by 0 bases and J by 5 bases, with 11 bases left in between.

The chain joins TRBV27 to TRBJ1-5, with D maybe TRBD1 (6 bases). V was shortened by 3 bases and J by 6 bases, with 12 bases between the two germline ends. CDR1 MNHEY and CDR2 SMNVEV come from the germline V gene (reference sequence). CDR3 length: 14 residues. The CDR3 DNA reads as TGTGCCAGCAGTTTTAGGGGGATGGGTCAGCCCCAGCATTTT. It encodes CASSFRGMGQPQHF.

Note on this clonotype: A read error may explain this, as a much larger clone is one base away. The V and J genes are TRBV24-1 and TRBJ2-4, with D unclear. The J call may not be correct, given that the DNA end is closer to TRBJ2-5. Germline V CDR1 and CDR2: KGHDR, SFDVKD. CDR3 length: 12 residues. CDR3 loop: CATSNFGETQYF. CDR3 DNA sequence: TGTGCCACCAGTAATTTCGGGGAGACCCAGTACTTC.

V gene TRBV18 combines with J gene TRBJ2-5, with TRBD1 identical over 9 bases. This CDR3 is 15 amino acids long. J lost 0 bases, V lost 4 bases, and 3 bases had no gene match. Germline CDR1 KGHSH, CDR2 LQKENI. Here the CDR3 DNA reads TGTGCCAGCTCACGGGACAGGGCCAACCAAGAGACCCAGTACTTC. Translation: CASSRDRANQETQYF.

The chain is built from TRBV20-1 and TRBJ2-1; perhaps TRBD1 as D (8 bases). This CDR3 has 13 residues. Germline V CDR1 and CDR2: DFQATT, SNEGSKA (reference sequence). V shed 6 bases and J shed 8 bases, with 17 bases lying between them. CDR3 region: CSARTGGVYEQFF. The CDR3, as DNA: TGCAGTGCCCGAACAGGGGGGGTGTATGAGCAGTTCTTC.

The V and J genes are TRBV7-2 and TRBJ2-1; D is unresolved. The CDR3 covers 12 residues. With 2 bases removed from V and 15 bases from J, the gap between germline ends came to 14 bases. CDR1 is SGHTA and CDR2 is FQGNSA in the germline V gene. The CDR3 DNA reads TGTGCCAGCAGCTTAATGAGCGAAAGTTCGTTCTTC. It codes for CASSLMSESSFF. Full variable domain (rest looked up from reference TRBV7-2 and TRBJ2-1): GAGVSQSPSNKVTEKGKDVELRCDPISGHTALYWYRQSLGQGLEFLIYFQGNSAPDKSGLPSDRFSAERTGGSVSTLTIQRTQQEDSAVYLCASSLMSESSFFGPGTRLTVL.

The chain links TRBV5-1 to TRBJ2-7; TRBD1 aligns across 8 bases. The length of the CDR3 is 15 residues. The germline gives CDR1 SGHRS, CDR2 YFSETQ. Losses at the gene ends were 5 bases for V and 0 bases for J; bases not matched to a gene: 7. CDR3 DNA: TGCGCCAGCAGGTACGGACAGGGACCCTCCTACGAGCAGTACTTC. This encodes CASRYGQGPSYEQYF.

There are a few counts of this clonotype. This chain connects TRBV4-1 to TRBJ1-2; no reliable D call. The germline V and J ends were trimmed by 0 bases and 4 bases, with 21 bases remaining between them. Germline V gene data show CDR1 as MGHRA and CDR2 as YSYEKL. This CDR3 is 18 amino acids long. In DNA, the CDR3 is TGCGCCAGCAGCCAAGAAGGCCCCCGCGCGGGAAATCTCTATGGCTACACCTTC. This gives the protein CASSQEGPRAGNLYGYTF.

V usage is TRBV6-5 and J usage is TRBJ2-1, with 9 bases fitting TRBD1. The CDR3 is made up of 15 amino acids. Germline V gene data show CDR1 as MNHEY and CDR2 as SVGAGI. Trimming at V came to 0 bases and at J to 7 bases, leaving 4 bases not matched to a gene. The chain's CDR3 is CASSYSGTGFNEQFF. The CDR3, as DNA: TGTGCCAGCAGTTACTCAGGGACAGGGTTTAATGAGCAGTTCTTC.

V is TRBV10-3 and J is TRBJ1-1; D ambiguous. This CDR3 contains 13 residues. CDR1 is ENHRY, CDR2 SYGVKD, per germline. The chain's CDR3 is CAHQDQWNTEAFF. As DNA, the CDR3 is TGTGCTCATCAAGATCAATGGAACACTGAAGCTTTCTTT.

Comments on this clonotype: At one boundary the junction diverges from the germline segment, which might be a read error. The chain couples TRBV7-7 to TRBJ2-3, with D possibly TRBD2 on 5 matching bases. Germline values: CDR1 SSHAT, CDR2 FNYEAQ (reference sequence). This CDR3 spans 15 amino acids. Here the CDR3 DNA reads TGTGCTAGCAGCTTAAGTGGAGGATTCACAGATACGCAGTATTTT. Its translation: CASSLSGGFTDTQYF. Looking up the rest from reference TRBV7-7 and TRBJ2-3 gives the full variable domain: GAGVSQSPRYKVTKRGQDVTLRCDPISSHATLYWYQQALGQGPEFLTYFNYEAQPDKSGLPSDRFSAERPEGSISTLTIQRTEQRDSAMYRCASSLSGGFTDTQYFGPGTRLTVL.

The sample holds a few counts of this clonotype. An end of the junction differs from the germline gene, which may be a read error. This CDR3 reads CASNQRDGGLRTITNEKRFF. The CDR3 DNA follows: TGCGCCAGCAACCAGAGGGACGGTGGCCTCAGAACGATAACTAATGAAAAACGGTTTTTT. The chain has TRBV4-1 and TRBJ1-4, with a weak D call TRBD1 (5 bases). The V gene's germline CDR1 is MGHRA and CDR2 YSYEKL. The CDR3 is 20 residues long.

The chain recombines TRBV20-1 with TRBJ1-2, with D unresolved. Germline CDR1 DFQATT, CDR2 SNEGSKA (reference sequence). The CDR3 runs to 14 residues. With 0 bases removed from V and 5 bases from J, the gap between germline ends came to 13 bases. DNA for the CDR3: TGCAGTGCTAGAGAGGTGGGAACAGCGTATGGCTACACCTTC. Protein product: CSAREVGTAYGYTF.

The V gene is TRBV20-1, the J gene TRBJ2-7; D may match TRBD1 or TRBD2 (5 bases each). Germline V gives CDR1 DFQATT, CDR2 SNEGSKA (reference sequence). Between the trimmed V and J ends, which lost 1 base and 0 bases, there was a span of 10 bases. This CDR3 has 14 amino acids. In nucleotides, the CDR3 is TGCAGTGCTAGAGTAGTAGGGACCTCCTACGAGCAGTACTTC. Its protein product is CSARVVGTSYEQYF.

V is TRBV29-1 and J is TRBJ2-3; TRBD2 aligns across 9 bases. There are 12 residues in the CDR3. Germline V gene lookup returns CDR1 SQVTM and CDR2 ANQGSEA. Trimming took 7 bases from V and 5 from J; bases not matched to a gene: 4. The CDR3 sequence: CSERGAGDTQYF. DNA for the CDR3: TGCAGCGAGCGGGGGGCCGGAGATACGCAGTATTTT.

The genes are TRBV20-1 and TRBJ2-1; 7 bases agree with TRBD2. CDR1 is DFQATT and CDR2 is SNEGSKA in the germline V gene (reference sequence). The CDR3 is 18 residues long. The V and J ends lost 6 bases and 0 bases, in that order; junction bases with no gene match: 17. This CDR3 is CSATISGAAPSSYNEQFF. CDR3 nucleotides: TGCAGTGCCACAATCAGCGGGGCCGCTCCGAGCTCCTACAATGAGCAGTTCTTC.

This chain joins TRBV24-1 and TRBJ2-3; D possibly corresponds to TRBD2 (6 bases). This CDR3 region has 12 residues. Germline CDR1 reads KGHDR; CDR2 reads SFDVKD. The V end was cut by 3 bases, the J end by 6 bases, with 6 bases between. The DNA for the CDR3 is TGTGCCACCAGTGATCGGGAGGATACGCAGTATTTT. It specifies CATSDREDTQYF.

This clonotype was observed a few times. The chain joins TRBV4-1 to TRBJ2-1; 9 nucleotides match TRBD2. CDR3 size: 13 residues. Germline V CDR1 and CDR2: MGHRA, YSYEKL. V trimming: 4 bases; J trimming: 15 bases; junction bases outside the gene matches: 10. The CDR3 DNA is TGCGCCAGCAGCCTAATAGCGGGGGTGGCCTCGTTCTTC. Its protein is CASSLIAGVASFF.

CDR3: CASSDGRETQYF. The CDR3 region has the DNA TGTGCCAGCAGTGATGGACGGGAGACCCAGTACTTC. The V call is TRBV12-3 or TRBV12-4, the J call TRBJ2-7; D gene ambiguous. The better agreement between TRBJ2-5 and the DNA end casts doubt on the J call. The CDR3 covers 12 residues.

The V and J genes are TRBV18 and TRBJ2-5, with a weak D call TRBD2 (6 bases). The CDR3 has 14 amino acids. The V end lost 0 bases, the J end lost 7 bases, and 12 bases lay between the germline ends. Germline V gene lookup returns CDR1 KGHSH and CDR2 LQKENI. CDR3 sequence reads: CASSPPSMRGTQYF. CDR3 nucleotide sequence: TGTGCCAGCTCACCACCTTCTATGCGGGGGACCCAGTACTTC.

This clonotype was seen a few times. The V gene is TRBV5-1, the J gene TRBJ1-1, with D unresolved. V was cut by 0 bases and J by 1 base, with 7 bases left in between. CDR1 is SGHRS, CDR2 YFSETQ, per germline. The CDR3 consists of 14 residues. DNA of the CDR3: TGCGCCAGCAGCTTGGGGGCCTCGAACACTGAAGCTTTCTTT. It codes for CASSLGASNTEAFF. The full variable domain, completed using reference TRBV5-1 and TRBJ1-1, is KAGVTQTPRYLIKTRGQQVTLSCSPISGHRSVSWYQQTPGQGLQFLFEYFSETQRNKGNFPGRFSGRQFSNSRSEMNVSTLELGDSALYLCASSLGASNTEAFFGQGTRLTVV.

This clonotype was detected only once. This chain connects TRBV14 to TRBJ1-2, with 8 nucleotides matching TRBD1. Per the germline V gene, CDR1 is SGHDN and CDR2 is FVKESK. CDR3 length: 14 amino acids. V shed 8 bases and J 2 bases; nucleotides not matched to a gene: 7. The CDR3 DNA is TGTGCCAGCGTCTCCGGACAGGGAAACTATGGCTACACCTTC. The encoded protein is CASVSGQGNYGYTF.

The sample holds a few counts of this clonotype. The gene calls are TRBV12-3 or TRBV12-4 and TRBJ2-7; TRBD1 or TRBD2 may be the D gene (5 bases each). V lost 3 bases and J lost 5, with 11 bases in between. The CDR3 consists of 13 residues. CDR3 sequence: CASSFFGTDEQYF. The CDR3 region has the DNA TGTGCCAGCAGTTTCTTCGGGACGGACGAGCAGTACTTC.

The rearrangement uses TRBV11-2 and TRBJ1-6; no firm D call. V gave up 5 bases and J gave up 7 bases, with 9 bases separating them. There are 13 residues in the CDR3. CDR1 and CDR2 from the germline V gene are SGHAT and FQNNGV. The CDR3 protein is CASSDRTNSPLHF. CDR3 nucleotides: TGTGCCAGCAGCGACCGAACAAATTCACCCCTCCACTTT.